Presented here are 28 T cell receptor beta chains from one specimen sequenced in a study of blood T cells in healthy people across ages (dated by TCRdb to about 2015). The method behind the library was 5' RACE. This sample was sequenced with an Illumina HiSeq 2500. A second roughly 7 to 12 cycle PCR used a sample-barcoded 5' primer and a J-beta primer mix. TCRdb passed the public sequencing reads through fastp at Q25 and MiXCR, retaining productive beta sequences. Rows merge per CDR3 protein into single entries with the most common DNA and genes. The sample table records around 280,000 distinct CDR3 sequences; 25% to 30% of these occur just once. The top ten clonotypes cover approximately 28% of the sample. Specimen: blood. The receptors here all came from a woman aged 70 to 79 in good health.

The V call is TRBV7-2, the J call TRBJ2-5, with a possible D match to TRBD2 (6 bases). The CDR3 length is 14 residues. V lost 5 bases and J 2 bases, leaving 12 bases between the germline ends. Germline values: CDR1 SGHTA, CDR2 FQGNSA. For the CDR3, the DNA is TGTGCCAGCAGCCTACGCCGGGGGCAAGAGACCCAGTACTTC. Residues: CASSLRRGQETQYF.

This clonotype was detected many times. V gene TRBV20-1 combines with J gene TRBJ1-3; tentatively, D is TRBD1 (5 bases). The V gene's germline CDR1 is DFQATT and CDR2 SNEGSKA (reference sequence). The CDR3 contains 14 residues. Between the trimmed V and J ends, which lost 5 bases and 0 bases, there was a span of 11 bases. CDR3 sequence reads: CSAQGYNSGNTIYF. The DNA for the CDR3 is TGCAGTGCTCAGGGCTACAACTCTGGAAACACCATATATTTT.

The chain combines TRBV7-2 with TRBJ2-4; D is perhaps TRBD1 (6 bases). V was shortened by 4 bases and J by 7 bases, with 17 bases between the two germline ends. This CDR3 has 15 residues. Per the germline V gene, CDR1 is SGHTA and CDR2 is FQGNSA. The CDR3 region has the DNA TGTGCCAGCAGCTCGATGACAGGATCGTTTAACATTCAGTACTTC. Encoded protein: CASSSMTGSFNIQYF.

The chain's CDR3 is CATSDPGQGRYGYTF. CDR3 bases: TGTGCCACCAGTGACCCCGGACAGGGGAGGTATGGCTACACCTTC. The gene calls are TRBV24-1 and TRBJ1-2; 9 bases are shared with TRBD1. CDR3 size: 15 residues. J gave up 5 bases and V 4 bases, and 7 bases lay outside the gene matches. In germline, CDR1 is KGHDR, CDR2 SFDVKD.

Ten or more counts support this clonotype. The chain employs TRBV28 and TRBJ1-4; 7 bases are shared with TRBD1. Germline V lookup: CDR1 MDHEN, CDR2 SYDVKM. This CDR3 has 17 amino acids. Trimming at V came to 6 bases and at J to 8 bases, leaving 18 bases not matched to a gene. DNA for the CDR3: TGTGCCAGCAGACTCGGACAGGAGGCCTCCCCCGGGGAAAAACTGTTTTTT. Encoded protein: CASRLGQEASPGEKLFF. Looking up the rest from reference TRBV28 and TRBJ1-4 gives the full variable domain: DVKVTQSSRYLVKRTGEKVFLECVQDMDHENMFWYRQDPGLGLRLIYFSYDVKMKEKGDIPEGYSVSREKKERFSLILESASTNQTSMYLCASRLGQEASPGEKLFFGSGTQLSVL.

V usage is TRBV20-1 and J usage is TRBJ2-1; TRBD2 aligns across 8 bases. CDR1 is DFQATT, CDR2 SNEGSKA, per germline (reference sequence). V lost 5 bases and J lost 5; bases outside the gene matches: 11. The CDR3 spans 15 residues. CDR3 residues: CSAGPGTRKDNEQFF. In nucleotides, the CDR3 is TGCAGTGCTGGTCCTGGGACTAGAAAGGACAATGAGCAGTTCTTC.

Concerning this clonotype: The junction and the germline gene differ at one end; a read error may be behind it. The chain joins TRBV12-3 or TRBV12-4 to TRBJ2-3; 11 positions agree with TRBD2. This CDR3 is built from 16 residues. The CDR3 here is CARSLRLAGITDTQYF. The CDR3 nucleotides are TGTGCCAGAAGTTTAAGACTAGCGGGGATCACAGATACGCAGTATTTT.

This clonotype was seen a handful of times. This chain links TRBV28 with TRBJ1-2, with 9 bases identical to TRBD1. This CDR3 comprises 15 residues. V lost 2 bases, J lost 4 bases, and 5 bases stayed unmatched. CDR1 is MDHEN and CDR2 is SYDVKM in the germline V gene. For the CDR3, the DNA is TGTGCCAGCAGTTTAGTTCCGGGACAGGGCTATGGCTACACCTTC. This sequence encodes CASSLVPGQGYGYTF.

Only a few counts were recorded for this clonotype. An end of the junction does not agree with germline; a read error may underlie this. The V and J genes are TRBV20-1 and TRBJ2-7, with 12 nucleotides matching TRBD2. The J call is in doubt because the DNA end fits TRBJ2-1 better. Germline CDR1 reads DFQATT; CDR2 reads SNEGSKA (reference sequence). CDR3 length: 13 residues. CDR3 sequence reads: CSARLAGVGEQFF. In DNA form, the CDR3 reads TGCAGCGCTAGACTAGCGGGAGTCGGGGAGCAGTTCTTC.

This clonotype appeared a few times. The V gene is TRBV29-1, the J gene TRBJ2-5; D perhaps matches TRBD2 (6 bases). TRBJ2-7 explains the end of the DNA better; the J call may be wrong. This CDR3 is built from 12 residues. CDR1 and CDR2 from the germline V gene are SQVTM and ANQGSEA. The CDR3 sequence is CSAYVRGYEQYF. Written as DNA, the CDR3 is TGCAGCGCATATGTCCGGGGGTACGAGCAGTACTTC.

The CDR3 region is CASSLRLAGLRDTQYF. The CDR3 nucleotides read TGTGCCAGCAGTCTCAGACTAGCGGGCCTGAGGGATACGCAGTATTTT. V usage is TRBV28 and J usage is TRBJ2-3, with 10 positions matching TRBD2. The length of the CDR3 is 16 residues. The germline V gene has CDR1 MDHEN and CDR2 SYDVKM. V shed 5 bases and J 6 bases; nucleotides not matched to a gene: 11.

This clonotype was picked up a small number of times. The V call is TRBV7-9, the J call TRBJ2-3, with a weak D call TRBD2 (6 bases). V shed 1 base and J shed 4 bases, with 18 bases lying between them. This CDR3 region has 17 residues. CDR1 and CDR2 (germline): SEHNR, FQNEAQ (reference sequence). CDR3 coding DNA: TGTGCCAGCAGCTTAGGTCTTGCGGGATCAAAACCAGATACGCAGTATTTT. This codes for CASSLGLAGSKPDTQYF. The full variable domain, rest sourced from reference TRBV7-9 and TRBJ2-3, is DTGVSQNPRHKITKRGQNVTFRCDPISEHNRLYWYRQTLGQGPEFLTYFQNEAQLEKSRLLSDRFSAERPKGSFSTLEIQRTEQGDSAMYLCASSLGLAGSKPDTQYFGPGTRLTVL.

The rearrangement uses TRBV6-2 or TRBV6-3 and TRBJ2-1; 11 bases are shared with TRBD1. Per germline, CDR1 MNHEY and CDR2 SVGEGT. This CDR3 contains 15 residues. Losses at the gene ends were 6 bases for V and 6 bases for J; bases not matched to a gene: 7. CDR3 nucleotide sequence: TGTGCCAGCAGGCGGACAGGGGGCTCGGGCAATGAGCAGTTCTTC. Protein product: CASRRTGGSGNEQFF.

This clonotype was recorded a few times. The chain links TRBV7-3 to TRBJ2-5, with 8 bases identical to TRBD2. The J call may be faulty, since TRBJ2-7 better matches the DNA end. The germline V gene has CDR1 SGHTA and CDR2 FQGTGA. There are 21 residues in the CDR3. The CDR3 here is CASSLRAGCRRRTSFSYEQYF. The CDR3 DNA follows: TGTGCCAGCAGCTTAAGGGCGGGGTGCCGAAGAAGGACTAGCTTTTCCTACGAGCAGTACTTC.

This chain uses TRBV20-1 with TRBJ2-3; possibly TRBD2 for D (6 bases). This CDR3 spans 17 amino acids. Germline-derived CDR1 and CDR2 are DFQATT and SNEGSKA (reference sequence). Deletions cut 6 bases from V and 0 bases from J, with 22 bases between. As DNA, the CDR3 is TGCAGTGCCCCCATCTTTAGTTTTGCGGGAAGCACAGATACGCAGTATTTT. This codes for CSAPIFSFAGSTDTQYF.

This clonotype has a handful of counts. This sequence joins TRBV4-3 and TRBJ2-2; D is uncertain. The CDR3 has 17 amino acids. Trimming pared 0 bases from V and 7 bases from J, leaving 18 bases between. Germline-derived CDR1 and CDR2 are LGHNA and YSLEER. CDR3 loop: CASSQDALSTPRGELFF. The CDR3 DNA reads TGCGCCAGCAGCCAAGATGCTCTCTCTACCCCACGCGGGGAGCTGTTTTTT.

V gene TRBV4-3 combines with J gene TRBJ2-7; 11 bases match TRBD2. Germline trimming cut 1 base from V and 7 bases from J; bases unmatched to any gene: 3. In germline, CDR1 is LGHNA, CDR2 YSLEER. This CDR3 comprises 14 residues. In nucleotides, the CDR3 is TGCGCCAGCAGCCAAGCCCGGACTAGCGGGGAGCAGTACTTC. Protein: CASSQARTSGEQYF.

CDR3 loop: CSARVTNRGGEQFF. In nucleotides, the CDR3 is TGCAGTGCTAGAGTTACTAATAGGGGCGGTGAGCAGTTCTTC. The rearrangement links TRBV20-1 to TRBJ2-1, with D maybe TRBD1 (5 bases). Trimming stripped 1 base from V and 9 bases from J, with 16 bases between. The CDR3 has 14 residues. Germline CDR1 DFQATT, CDR2 SNEGSKA (reference sequence).

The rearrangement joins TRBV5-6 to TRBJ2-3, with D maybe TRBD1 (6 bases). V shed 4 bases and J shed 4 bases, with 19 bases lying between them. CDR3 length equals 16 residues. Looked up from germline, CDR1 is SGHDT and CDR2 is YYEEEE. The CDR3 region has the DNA TGTGCCAGCAGCAACCTACAGGGCGCCGAGGCAGATACGCAGTATTTT. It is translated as CASSNLQGAEADTQYF.

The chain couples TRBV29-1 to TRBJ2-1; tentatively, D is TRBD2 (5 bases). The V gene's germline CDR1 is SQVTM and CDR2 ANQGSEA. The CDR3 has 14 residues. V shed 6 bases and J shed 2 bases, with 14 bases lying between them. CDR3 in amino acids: CSVRTDSTYNEQFF. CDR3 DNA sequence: TGCAGCGTCCGGACGGACTCCACCTACAATGAGCAGTTCTTC.

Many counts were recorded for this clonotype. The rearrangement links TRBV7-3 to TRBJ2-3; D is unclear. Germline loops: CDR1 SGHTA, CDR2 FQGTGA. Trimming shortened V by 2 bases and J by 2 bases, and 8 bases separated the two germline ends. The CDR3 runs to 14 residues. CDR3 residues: CASSLEANTDTQYF. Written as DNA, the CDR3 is TGTGCCAGCAGCTTAGAGGCAAACACAGATACGCAGTATTTT.

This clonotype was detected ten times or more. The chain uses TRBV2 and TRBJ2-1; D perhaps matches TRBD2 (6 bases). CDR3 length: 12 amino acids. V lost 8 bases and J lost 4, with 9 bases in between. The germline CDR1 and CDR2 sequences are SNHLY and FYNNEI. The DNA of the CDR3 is TGTGCCAGCGGGAGGACTTACAATGAGCAGTTCTTC. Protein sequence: CASGRTYNEQFF. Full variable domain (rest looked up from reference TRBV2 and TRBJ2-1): EPEVTQTPSHQVTQMGQEVILRCVPISNHLYFYWYRQILGQKVEFLVSFYNNEISEKSEIFDDQFSVERPDGSNFTLKIRSTKLEDSAMYFCASGRTYNEQFFGPGTRLTVL.

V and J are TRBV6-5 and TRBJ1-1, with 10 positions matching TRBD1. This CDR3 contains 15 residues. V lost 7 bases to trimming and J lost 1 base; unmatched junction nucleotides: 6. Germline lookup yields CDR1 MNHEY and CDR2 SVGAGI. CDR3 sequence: CASNGQGGANTEAFF. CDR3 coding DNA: TGTGCCAGCAATGGACAGGGGGGAGCGAACACTGAAGCTTTCTTT.

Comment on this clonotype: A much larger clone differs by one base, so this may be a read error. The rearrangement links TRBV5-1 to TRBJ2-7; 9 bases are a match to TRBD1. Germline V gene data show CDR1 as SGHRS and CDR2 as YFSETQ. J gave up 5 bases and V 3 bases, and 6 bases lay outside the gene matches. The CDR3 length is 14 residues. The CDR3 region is CASSSGTGPHEQYF. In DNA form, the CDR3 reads TGCGCCAGCAGCTCCGGGACAGGGCCCCACGAGCAGTACTTC.

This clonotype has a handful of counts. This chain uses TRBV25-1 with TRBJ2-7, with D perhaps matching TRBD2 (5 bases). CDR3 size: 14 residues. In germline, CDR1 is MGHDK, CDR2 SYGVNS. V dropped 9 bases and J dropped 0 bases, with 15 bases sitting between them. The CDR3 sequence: CASRGHSISYEQYF. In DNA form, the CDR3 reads TGTGCCAGTCGCGGGCACTCTATCTCCTACGAGCAGTACTTC.

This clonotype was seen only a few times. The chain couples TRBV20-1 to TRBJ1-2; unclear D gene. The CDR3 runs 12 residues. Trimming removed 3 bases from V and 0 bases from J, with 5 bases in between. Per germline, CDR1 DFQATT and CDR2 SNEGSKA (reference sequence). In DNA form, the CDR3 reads TGCAGTGCTAGTAGTACTAACTATGGCTACACCTTC. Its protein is CSASSTNYGYTF.

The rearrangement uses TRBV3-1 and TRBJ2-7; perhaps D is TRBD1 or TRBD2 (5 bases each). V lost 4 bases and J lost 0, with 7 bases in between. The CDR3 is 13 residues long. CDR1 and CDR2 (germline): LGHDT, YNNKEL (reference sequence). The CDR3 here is CASSRDLSYEQYF. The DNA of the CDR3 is TGTGCCAGCAGCCGGGACCTCTCCTACGAGCAGTACTTC.

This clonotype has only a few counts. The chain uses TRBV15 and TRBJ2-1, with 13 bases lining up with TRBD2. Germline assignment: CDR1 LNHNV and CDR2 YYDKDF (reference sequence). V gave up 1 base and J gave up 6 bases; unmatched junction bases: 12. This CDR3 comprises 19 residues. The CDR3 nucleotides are TGTGCCACCAGCAGAGTGTTAGGACTAGCGGGAGACAGCTCCAATGAGCAGTTCTTC. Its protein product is CATSRVLGLAGDSSNEQFF.